These T cell receptor beta chains were read from a single sample in a study of blood T cell repertoires in COVID-19. Some clones are missing from TCRdb's copy, which holds only in-frame ones; the method was immunoSEQ multiplex PCR. The top ten hold roughly 4.5% of the sample, which has a few hundred thousand clones, 85% to 90% seen once. Sequencing used PBMCs or T cells enriched from blood (not recorded which). The receptor set was obtained from a man aged 25 to 40 who had recovered from COVID-19. The CDR3 runs from the conserved cysteine through the conserved F or W. Each record gives: J gene, V gene, clone size, D gene, CDR3 DNA, CDR3 protein. The D gene is left open where the match is weak. Size is omitted from some rows. Given values are once, few, many or a class for expanded clones.

J: TRBJ2-7
V: TRBV6-5
size: .
D: TRBD1
DNA: TGTGCCAGCAGTTACAGAACAGGGGAAACTAACGAGCAGTACTTC
CDR3: CASSYRTGETNEQYF

J: TRBJ1-5
V: TRBV15
size: .
D: .
DNA: TGTGCCACCAGCAGTGAGAGACAGTCGAATCAGCCCCAGCATTTT
CDR3: CATSSERQSNQPQHF

J: TRBJ2-2
V: TRBV7-6
size: .
D: .
DNA: TGTGCCAGCAGCAGTCGCCGGGGCACCGGGGAGCTGTTTTTT
CDR3: CASSSRRGTGELFF

J: TRBJ2-3
V: TRBV27
size: .
D: TRBD1
DNA: TGTGCCAGCAGCCAGGGGGCTGGGGCAGATACGCAGTATTTT
CDR3: CASSQGAGADTQYF

J: TRBJ2-5
V: TRBV19
size: .
D: TRBD2
DNA: TGTGCCAGTACTCCCTCAGCAGCGGGAGGAGTTAAGACCCAGTACTTC
CDR3: CASTPSAAGGVKTQYF

J: TRBJ2-7
V: TRBV11-2
size: .
D: .
DNA: TGTGCCAGCAGCTCTAGTGTCCTGTACGAGCAGTACTTC
CDR3: CASSSSVLYEQYF

J: TRBJ1-4
V: TRBV15
size: once
D: .
DNA: TGTGCCACCCTACAGAAACCAACTAATGAAAAACTGTTTTTT
CDR3: CATLQKPTNEKLFF

J: TRBJ1-2
V: TRBV7-9
size: .
D: TRBD1
DNA: TGTGCCAGCAGCTTAGCGCGAGGAGACAGGGGAGGAATTTATGGCTACACCTTC
CDR3: CASSLARGDRGGIYGYTF

J: TRBJ2-4
V: TRBV6-1
size: .
D: .
DNA: TGTGCCAGCAGTGAAGTACCCTTCGGGGGGCTGGAGTACTTC
CDR3: CASSEVPFGGLEYF

J: TRBJ1-4
V: TRBV10-3
size: few
D: .
DNA: TGTGCCACCCGGTTCGGGGTGCAAGAGTATGAAAAACTGTTTTTT
CDR3: CATRFGVQEYEKLFF

J: TRBJ1-6
V: TRBV7-6
size: .
D: .
DNA: TGTGCCAGCAGCTTAGAAATGGCCCCTAATTCACCCCTCCACTTT
CDR3: CASSLEMAPNSPLHF

J: TRBJ1-2
V: TRBV4-2
size: .
D: .
DNA: TGTGCCAGCAGCCAAGAGGTCGGAGACAGCTCTAGTGGCCTTCCTAACTATGGCTACACCTTC
CDR3: CASSQEVGDSSSGLPNYGYTF

J: TRBJ2-7
V: TRBV10-1
size: few
D: .
DNA: TGCGCCATCAGACAGGCCCAATACGAGCAGTACTTC
CDR3: CAIRQAQYEQYF

J: TRBJ2-7
V: TRBV19
size: .
D: TRBD1
DNA: TGTGCCAGTACCCAAACAACAGGGGGGACCTACGAGCAGTACTTC
CDR3: CASTQTTGGTYEQYF

J: TRBJ1-2
V: TRBV11-2
size: .
D: .
DNA: TGTGCCAGCAGCCCAGGGAATGGCTACACCTTC
CDR3: CASSPGNGYTF

J: TRBJ2-5
V: TRBV3-1/TRBV3-2
size: .
D: TRBD2
DNA: TGTGCCAGCAGCCAGAGAGTGACTGGGTTCCGGGAGGGAGAGACCCAGTACTTC
CDR3: CASSQRVTGFREGETQYF

J: TRBJ1-4
V: TRBV2
size: .
D: TRBD1
DNA: TGTGCCAGCAGTAGACAGGGGGGAAGGGTTAATGAAAAACTGTTTTTT
CDR3: CASSRQGGRVNEKLFF

J: TRBJ1-4
V: TRBV5-1
size: few
D: TRBD1
DNA: TGCGCCAGCAGCTTGGTGGGACAGATTGCAACTAATGAAAAACTGTTTTTT
CDR3: CASSLVGQIATNEKLFF

J: TRBJ2-1
V: TRBV7-6
size: few
D: .
DNA: TGTGCCAGCAGCCCCGGGACTGCTGGGTACAATGAGCAGTTCTTC
CDR3: CASSPGTAGYNEQFF

J: TRBJ1-1
V: TRBV6-1
size: .
D: .
DNA: TGTGCCAGCAGTGAAGCTGTGGGGCTCCCTGAAGCTTTCTTT
CDR3: CASSEAVGLPEAFF

J: TRBJ2-5
V: TRBV7-9
size: .
D: .
DNA: TGTGCCAGCCCCGGGCGGGGCCCAGAGACCCAGTACTTC
CDR3: CASPGRGPETQYF

J: TRBJ2-2
V: TRBV25-1
size: .
D: .
DNA: TGTGCCAGCAGTGAACTTCGGCGGGCCGGGGAGCTGTTTTTT
CDR3: CASSELRRAGELFF

J: TRBJ1-4
V: TRBV11-2
size: .
D: .
DNA: TGTGCCAGCAGCCGAACCTATCCGACAGCAACTAATGAAAAACTGTTTTTT
CDR3: CASSRTYPTATNEKLFF

J: TRBJ2-6
V: TRBV21-1
size: .
D: .
DNA: TGTGCCAGCAGCATTCGGACTAGCGGGTTTTCGGGCTCTGGGGCCAACGTCCTGACTTTC
CDR3: CASSIRTSGFSGSGANVLTF

J: TRBJ2-7
V: TRBV14
size: .
D: .
DNA: TGTGCCAGCAGCCACTATCGAGGTCCTTACGAGCAGTACTTC
CDR3: CASSHYRGPYEQYF

J: TRBJ2-4
V: TRBV29-1
size: .
D: .
DNA: TGCAGCGCCATCAACACGTTTGTGTACTTC
CDR3: CSAINTFVYF

J: TRBJ2-5
V: TRBV5-1
size: .
D: TRBD2
DNA: TGCGCCAGCAGCCAAGGGACTAGCGGGGTTCAAGAGACCCAGTACTTC
CDR3: CASSQGTSGVQETQYF

J: TRBJ2-3
V: TRBV3-1/TRBV3-2
size: .
D: TRBD1
DNA: TGTGCCAGCACCTCGGGGTACAGGGGGACCACAGATACGCAGTATTTT
CDR3: CASTSGYRGTTDTQYF

J: TRBJ1-6
V: TRBV6-5
size: .
D: .
DNA: TGTGCCAGCAGTTACGACGGAGTCTCACCCCTCCACTTT
CDR3: CASSYDGVSPLHF

J: TRBJ1-1
V: TRBV5-1
size: .
D: .
DNA: TGCGCCAGCACGGTAGACAGGAACACTGAAGCTTTCTTT
CDR3: CASTVDRNTEAFF

J: TRBJ2-7
V: TRBV7-8
size: .
D: TRBD2
DNA: TGTGCCAGCAGACAAGGGACTAGCTACTACGAGCAGTACTTC
CDR3: CASRQGTSYYEQYF

J: TRBJ2-1
V: TRBV21-1
size: few
D: .
DNA: TGTGCCAGCAGCAAAAGAGGTTATACAGGGGGCAAGGAGTATGAGCAGTTCTTC
CDR3: CASSKRGYTGGKEYEQFF

J: TRBJ2-7
V: TRBV5-4
size: .
D: .
DNA: TGTGCCAGCAGCTCCCCGGGGGTGGCGGCCCCCGAGCAGTACTTC
CDR3: CASSSPGVAAPEQYF

J: TRBJ1-6
V: TRBV7-8
size: .
D: .
DNA: TGTGCCAGCAGCTCGACGACAAATTATAATTCACCCCTCCACTTT
CDR3: CASSSTTNYNSPLHF

J: TRBJ2-2
V: TRBV13
size: once
D: TRBD1
DNA: TGTGCCAGCAGCTCGATTGACAGGGACGTGACCGGGGAGCTGTTTTTT
CDR3: CASSSIDRDVTGELFF

J: TRBJ2-4
V: TRBV19
size: .
D: TRBD2
DNA: TGTGCCAGTAGTAACCCCCGCGGACTAGCGGGAGGGCCGGGCGGGGACATTCAGTACTTC
CDR3: CASSNPRGLAGGPGGDIQYF

J: TRBJ1-4
V: TRBV4-1
size: .
D: .
DNA: TGCGCCAGCAGTACCCCCCCCCGGGAGGCCACTAATGAAAAACTGTTTTTT
CDR3: CASSTPPREATNEKLFF

J: TRBJ2-5
V: TRBV7-9
size: .
D: TRBD2
DNA: TGTGCCAGCAGCTTAGGGTCTAGCGGGGCGGAGACCCAGTACTTC
CDR3: CASSLGSSGAETQYF

J: TRBJ2-2
V: TRBV19
size: .
D: .
DNA: TGTGCCAGTAGTATGGGCAGTTCGAACACCGGGGAGCTGTTTTTT
CDR3: CASSMGSSNTGELFF

J: TRBJ1-4
V: TRBV24-1
size: .
D: .
DNA: TGTGCCACCAGTGAGTCCGGGATAAATGAAAAACTGTTTTTT
CDR3: CATSESGINEKLFF

J: TRBJ1-1
V: TRBV13
size: .
D: .
DNA: TGTGCCAGCAGCTCACTCAGGGGAGGGGCTGAAGCTTTCTTT
CDR3: CASSSLRGGAEAFF

J: TRBJ1-6
V: TRBV28
size: .
D: .
DNA: TGTGCCAGCAGTTCTGATGACAGCTATTATAATTCACCCCTCCACTTT
CDR3: CASSSDDSYYNSPLHF

J: TRBJ2-1
V: TRBV6-5
size: .
D: TRBD2
DNA: TGTGCCAGCAGCGTTCTAGCGGGAGAGGGCAATGAGCAGTTCTTC
CDR3: CASSVLAGEGNEQFF

J: TRBJ1-2
V: TRBV18
size: .
D: .
DNA: TGTGCCAGCTCACCCACAGGGTCCCATGGCTACACCTTC
CDR3: CASSPTGSHGYTF

J: TRBJ2-2
V: TRBV18
size: .
D: TRBD1
DNA: TGTGCCAGCTCACCACCCGGGACAGCTACCACCGGGGAGCTGTTTTTT
CDR3: CASSPPGTATTGELFF

J: TRBJ2-7
V: TRBV20-1
size: .
D: .
DNA: TGCAGTGCTAGTCTCCCCGGGGGAAGGAACGAGCAGTACTTC
CDR3: CSASLPGGRNEQYF

J: TRBJ1-3
V: TRBV12-3/TRBV12-4
size: .
D: .
DNA: TGTGCCAGCAGTTTCAGCTCTGGAAACACCATATATTTT
CDR3: CASSFSSGNTIYF

J: TRBJ2-1
V: TRBV6-4
size: few
D: .
DNA: TGTGCCAGCAGTGAAAGCGGACTGACGGAGCAGTTCTTC
CDR3: CASSESGLTEQFF

J: TRBJ1-5
V: TRBV28
size: .
D: TRBD1
DNA: TGTGCCAGCAGTTTGCCAGGGGGGAGTCAGCCCCAGCATTTT
CDR3: CASSLPGGSQPQHF

J: TRBJ1-6
V: TRBV6-5
size: .
D: TRBD1
DNA: TGTGCCAGCAATATCCCGGGACAGGCGACTCTGCCCCTCCACTTT
CDR3: CASNIPGQATLPLHF

J: TRBJ2-1
V: TRBV24-1
size: .
D: .
DNA: TGTGCCACCACCGATTCTGGCAGGGCCTACAATGAGCAGTTCTTC
CDR3: CATTDSGRAYNEQFF

J: TRBJ1-1
V: TRBV7-9
size: .
D: .
DNA: TGTGCCAGCAGCTTAGTGGGGACATCAGAAGCTTTCTTT
CDR3: CASSLVGTSEAFF